This T cell receptor (beta chain) was captured by sequencing in a study of T-cell reconstitution after alpha-beta-depleted transplantation in children. This clonotype was detected ten times or more. It was with unique molecular identifiers that the TCRbeta library was prepared. Using its own MiXCR run on the PCR reads, TCRdb lists one record per CDR3 protein. The sample includes approximately 240,000 distinct CDR3 sequences, approximately 9% of them seen just once. The germline V gene has CDR1 SNHLY and CDR2 FYNNEI. The V gene lost 9 bases and the J gene lost 2 bases, with 14 bases spanning the gap. There are 14 residues in the CDR3.

The sequence was collected from a human donor who donated a stem cell graft to a child with acute lymphoblastic leukemia. The sequencing here drew on PBMCs from the stem cell graft donor, taken from the stem cell graft. The chain joins TRBV2 to TRBJ1-3; D is unresolved. The CDR3 here is CARGGGVPGNTIYF. The CDR3 coding sequence is TGTGCCAGGGGTGGAGGTGTTCCTGGAAACACCATATATTTT.